Below, 29 T cell receptor beta chains from the same sample are listed, as sequenced in a study of vaccination effects on CD4 cells after COVID-19. Sequenced by immunoSEQ multiplex PCR; TCRdb stores in-frame clones only, minus some. Found here are approximately 87,000 clones, approximately 81% of them singletons; the top ten hold 1.5% to 2%. Before any sequencing was done, the ViraFEST assay used viral peptide pools to expand antigen-specific CD4+ T cells. A 10-day culture period preceded the isolation of CD4+ T cells. Their antigen targets remain unknown. This specimen was CD4+ T cells from PBMCs cultured with HCoV-229E spike peptides, taken before COVID-19 vaccination. The receptor source for this set is a human donor who received a COVID-19 vaccine.

This clone was seen a few times. The genes are TRBV30 and TRBJ2-7, with 9 bases matching TRBD1. Germline V gene sequence: CDR1 GTSNPN, CDR2 SVGIG (reference sequence). V trimming: 0 bases; J trimming: 4 bases; junction bases outside the gene matches: 1. This CDR3 contains 13 residues. In DNA, the CDR3 is TGTGCCTGGAGTGTTGACAGGGGGTACGAGCAGTACGTC. This sequence encodes CAWSVDRGYEQYV.

The chain combines TRBV28 with TRBJ1-1; 7 bases match TRBD1. Germline V CDR1 and CDR2: MDHEN, SYDVKM. The CDR3 extends over 14 amino acids. V was clipped by 5 bases and J by 0 bases; unmatched bases: 3. In DNA form, the CDR3 reads TGTGCCAGCAGTCGGGACAGAATGAACACTGAAGCTTTCTTT. Its protein is CASSRDRMNTEAFF.

The genes are TRBV4-2 and TRBJ1-1; D possibly corresponds to TRBD1 (5 bases). This CDR3 region has 14 residues. Trimming removed 4 bases at V and 4 bases at J, with 13 bases between. CDR1 and CDR2 from the germline V gene are LGHNA and YNFKEQ. The CDR3 DNA sequence: TGTGCCAGCAGCCTCAGGGAGTGGGGCACTGAAGCTTTCTTT. It translates to CASSLREWGTEAFF.

This sequence joins TRBV7-2 and TRBJ1-2, with D tentatively TRBD1 (5 bases). The V gene lost 8 bases and the J gene lost 6 bases, with 16 bases spanning the gap. The germline CDR1 and CDR2 sequences are SGHTA and FQGNSA. CDR3 length equals 13 residues. This CDR3 reads CASAWTSTDGYTF. The CDR3 coding sequence is TGTGCCAGCGCCTGGACATCGACAGATGGCTACACCTTC.

This clone was observed a handful of times. The rearrangement uses TRBV24-1 and TRBJ1-2, with D possibly matching TRBD1 (5 bases). V lost 4 bases, J lost 7 bases, and 15 bases lay in between. The CDR3 runs to 14 residues. Germline V gene sequence: CDR1 KGHDR, CDR2 SFDVKD. As DNA, the CDR3 is TGTGCCACCAGTGACCGCCGAGCGGGGACTGGCTACACCTTC. Translating it yields CATSDRRAGTGYTF.

This clone was recorded only once. V gene TRBV30 combines with J gene TRBJ1-5; the D gene is possibly TRBD1 (5 bases). The ends were cut back, 8 bases at V and 3 bases at J, with 11 bases in the middle. The length of the CDR3 is 12 residues. Germline V gives CDR1 GTSNPN, CDR2 SVGIG (reference sequence). The CDR3 DNA reads as TGTGCCCTGCAGACAGCCAATCAGCCCCAGCATTTT. It encodes CALQTANQPQHF.

The chain recombines TRBV9 with TRBJ2-1; 11 bases match TRBD2. With V trimmed by 3 bases and J by 16 bases, 9 bases remained unmatched. The germline gives CDR1 SGDLS, CDR2 YYNGEE. The CDR3 consists of 13 residues. Written as DNA, the CDR3 is TGTGCCAGCAGCGCGACCCTAGCGGGGGGCCCCTTCTTC. This sequence encodes CASSATLAGGPFF.

V usage is TRBV7-8 and J usage is TRBJ1-4; D gene ambiguous. Germline assignment: CDR1 SGHVS and CDR2 FQNEAQ. This CDR3 is 14 amino acids long. V lost 2 bases to trimming and J lost 10 bases, with 14 bases between them. The CDR3 loop is CASSLNGDQGKLFF. The CDR3 coding sequence is TGTGCCAGCAGCTTAAACGGGGATCAAGGAAAACTGTTTTTT.

The chain uses TRBV9 and TRBJ1-1; D is possibly TRBD1 (5 bases). This CDR3 is 16 amino acids long. Germline V gene lookup returns CDR1 SGDLS and CDR2 YYNGEE. V was clipped by 0 bases and J by 0 bases, with 12 bases between them. The CDR3 DNA follows: TGTGCCAGCAGCGTAGATTCGGGGCCAATGAACACTGAAGCTTTCTTT. Its translation: CASSVDSGPMNTEAFF.

The chain has TRBV7-2 and TRBJ1-6, with a possible D match to TRBD1 (5 bases). The germline gives CDR1 SGHTA, CDR2 FQGNSA. V was clipped by 7 bases and J by 9 bases, with 16 bases between them. CDR3 length: 14 amino acids. This CDR3 reads CASTPMTVGSPLHF. For the CDR3, the DNA is TGTGCCAGCACCCCGATGACAGTCGGTTCACCCCTCCACTTT.

The chain couples TRBV10-3 to TRBJ1-3; D gene ambiguous. This CDR3 is built from 12 residues. Germline V gene lookup returns CDR1 ENHRY and CDR2 SYGVKD. Trimming pared 4 bases from V and 8 bases from J, leaving 9 bases between. CDR3 residues: CAISAGRDTIYF. DNA for the CDR3: TGTGCCATCAGTGCCGGTAGGGACACCATATATTTT.

The DNA of the CDR3 is TGTGCCAGTACCCCAACGGGATACACTGAAGCTTTCTTT. Encoded protein: CASTPTGYTEAFF. V gene TRBV19 combines with J gene TRBJ1-1; D is unclear. CDR3 length equals 13 residues. V gave up 7 bases and J gave up 3 bases, with 12 bases separating them. CDR1 is LNHDA, CDR2 SQIVND, per germline (reference sequence).

The rearrangement joins TRBV19 to TRBJ1-4, with 8 bases fitting TRBD1. Germline V gene lookup returns CDR1 LNHDA and CDR2 SQIVND (reference sequence). The length of the CDR3 is 16 residues. J was trimmed by 6 bases and V by 5 bases; bases with no gene match: 11. CDR3 sequence: CASSPDRGSVYEKLFF. The CDR3 nucleotides read TGTGCCAGTAGTCCTGACAGGGGATCGGTTTATGAAAAACTGTTTTTT.

The chain combines TRBV3-1 (or the pseudogene TRBV3-2) with TRBJ2-5; 14 nucleotides align to TRBD2. The V segment lost 5 bases and the J segment 13 bases; nucleotides outside the gene matches: 9. Germline CDR1 is LGHDT and CDR2 is YNNKEL (reference sequence). This CDR3 has 14 residues. This CDR3 is CASSLTSGGADMYF. The CDR3 coding sequence is TGTGCCAGCAGCTTGACTAGCGGGGGGGCCGATATGTACTTC.

CDR3 bases: TGTGCCAGCAGCCAGGGAACTAACTATGGCTACACCTTC. Protein sequence: CASSQGTNYGYTF. The chain recombines TRBV14 with TRBJ1-2, with unresolved D. V shed 3 bases and J shed 0 bases, with 5 bases lying between them. The germline CDR1 and CDR2 sequences are SGHDN and FVKESK. The CDR3 runs 13 residues.

The chain carries TRBV5-6 and TRBJ2-2; D is possibly TRBD2 (7 bases). This CDR3 spans 15 amino acids. The ends were cut back, 1 base at V and 4 bases at J, with 11 bases in the middle. Germline CDR1 is SGHDT and CDR2 is YYEEEE. CDR3 region: CASSLWGGGTGELFF. The CDR3 DNA reads TGTGCCAGCAGCTTGTGGGGGGGCGGCACCGGGGAGCTGTTTTTT.

This clone was seen a few times. The CDR3 region has the DNA TGTGCCAGCAGCCAAGGCGGGTCTACTAGCACAGATACGCAGTATTTT. Amino acid sequence: CASSQGGSTSTDTQYF. The J gene is TRBJ2-3, the V gene TRBV4-2; possibly TRBD2 for D (5 bases). Germline V gene lookup returns CDR1 LGHNA and CDR2 YNFKEQ. Trimming stripped 1 base from V and 0 bases from J, with 11 bases between. The CDR3 has 16 residues.

V usage is TRBV11-2 and J usage is TRBJ1-1; 8 nucleotides line up with TRBD1. CDR1 and CDR2 (germline): SGHAT, FQNNGV. This CDR3 contains 17 residues. After removal of 1 base from V and 4 bases from J, the junction contained 11 bases not matched to a gene. The CDR3 region is CASSLVVSNRGATEAFF. The CDR3 nucleotides are TGTGCCAGCAGCTTAGTTGTTTCGAACAGGGGGGCCACTGAAGCTTTCTTT.

The rearrangement links TRBV6-5 to TRBJ1-2; TRBD1 aligns across 8 bases. J lost 7 bases, V lost 6 bases, and 13 bases had no gene match. Looked up from germline, CDR1 is MNHEY and CDR2 is SVGAGI. This CDR3 has 15 residues. The chain's CDR3 is CASSAPDRERGGYTF. CDR3 coding DNA: TGTGCCAGCAGCGCACCGGACAGGGAACGGGGTGGCTACACCTTC.

This clone has just a few counts. The chain is built from TRBV27 and TRBJ2-3; a weak D match, TRBD2 (5 bases). CDR3 length: 15 residues. The V gene lost 5 bases and the J gene lost 2 bases, with 14 bases spanning the gap. Germline V CDR1 and CDR2: MNHEY, SMNVEV (reference sequence). The CDR3 nucleotides are TGTGCCAGCAGTCAGCGGTGGGAGAACACAGATACGCAGTATTTT. This codes for CASSQRWENTDTQYF.

The J gene is TRBJ1-5, the V gene TRBV6-1; no clear D gene. The CDR3 is 11 amino acids. V was trimmed by 3 bases and J by 7 bases, leaving 4 bases between them. Per germline, CDR1 MNHNS and CDR2 SASEGT. CDR3 sequence reads: CASSDEQPQHF. The CDR3 DNA reads TGTGCCAGCAGTGACGAACAGCCCCAGCATTTT.

This chain uses TRBV7-2 with TRBJ1-1; no reliable D call. Germline lookup yields CDR1 SGHTA and CDR2 FQGNSA. CDR3 size: 14 residues. V was cut by 3 bases and J by 0 bases, with 8 bases left in between. The CDR3, as DNA: TGTGCCAGCAGCTTCGAGGTTCTGAACACTGAAGCTTTCTTT. Residues: CASSFEVLNTEAFF.

Written as DNA, the CDR3 is TGTGCCAGCAGCACAATCTCGGCCGGGAATGAGCAGTTCTTC. It is translated as CASSTISAGNEQFF. The chain uses TRBV7-2 and TRBJ2-1; D not resolved. V shed 5 bases and J shed 7 bases, with 15 bases lying between them. The CDR3 runs to 14 residues. CDR1 and CDR2 (germline): SGHTA, FQGNSA. The full variable domain, rest sourced from reference TRBV7-2 and TRBJ2-1, is GAGVSQSPSNKVTEKGKDVELRCDPISGHTALYWYRQSLGQGLEFLIYFQGNSAPDKSGLPSDRFSAERTGGSVSTLTIQRTQQEDSAVYLCASSTISAGNEQFFGPGTRLTVL.

The rearrangement joins TRBV19 to TRBJ1-3; possible D gene TRBD1, 5 bases. The germline V and J ends were trimmed by 5 bases and 0 bases, with 8 bases remaining between them. CDR1 and CDR2 from the germline V gene are LNHDA and SQIVND (reference sequence). This CDR3 comprises 14 residues. The CDR3 nucleotides read TGTGCCAGTAGTTTGCAGGGCTCTGGAAACACCATATATTTT. It encodes CASSLQGSGNTIYF.

The V and J genes are TRBV19 and TRBJ1-4, with D possibly TRBD1 on 6 matching bases. CDR3 size: 13 residues. Trimming removed 5 bases from V and 7 bases from J, with 11 bases in between. Per the germline V gene, CDR1 is LNHDA and CDR2 is SQIVND (reference sequence). The CDR3 DNA sequence: TGTGCCAGTAGTCTCGGACAGAGTGAAAAACTGTTTTTT. Amino acid sequence: CASSLGQSEKLFF.

This clone was counted between two and nine times. This sequence joins TRBV7-9 and TRBJ1-4; 10 positions match TRBD1. V dropped 3 bases and J dropped 8; count of bases not matched to a gene: 6. CDR1 is SEHNR and CDR2 is FQNEAQ in the germline V gene (reference sequence). This CDR3 is 15 amino acids long. CDR3 loop: CASSLWGTGVEKLFF. The CDR3 DNA sequence: TGTGCCAGCAGCTTGTGGGGGACAGGGGTAGAAAAACTGTTTTTT.

The chain employs TRBV13 and TRBJ1-3; D is undetermined. This CDR3 has 15 residues. Trimming stripped 0 bases from V and 4 bases from J, with 10 bases between. CDR1 is PRHDT and CDR2 is FYEKMQ in the germline V gene (reference sequence). The CDR3 sequence is CASSLGSGFGNTIYF. The CDR3 coding sequence is TGTGCCAGCAGCTTAGGATCCGGGTTCGGAAACACCATATATTTT.

In DNA form, the CDR3 reads TGTGCCAGCAGCCAAGATATCAGGGGTGGGTCCTACAATGAGCAGTTCTTC. Translating it yields CASSQDIRGGSYNEQFF. This rearrangement joins TRBV14 to TRBJ2-1; possibly TRBD1 for D (6 bases). The CDR3 has 17 amino acids. Trimming left V 0 bases short and J 1 base short, with 13 bases between. The V gene's germline CDR1 is SGHDN and CDR2 FVKESK.

This clone was picked up one time. The V gene is TRBV3-1 (or the pseudogene TRBV3-2), the J gene TRBJ1-4; no firm D call. V was shortened by 6 bases and J by 0 bases, with 8 bases between the two germline ends. Per the germline V gene, CDR1 is LGHDT and CDR2 is YNNKEL (reference sequence). The CDR3 spans 14 residues. This CDR3 reads CASSLPATNEKLFF. DNA of the CDR3: TGTGCCAGCAGTCTCCCAGCAACTAATGAAAAACTGTTTTTT.